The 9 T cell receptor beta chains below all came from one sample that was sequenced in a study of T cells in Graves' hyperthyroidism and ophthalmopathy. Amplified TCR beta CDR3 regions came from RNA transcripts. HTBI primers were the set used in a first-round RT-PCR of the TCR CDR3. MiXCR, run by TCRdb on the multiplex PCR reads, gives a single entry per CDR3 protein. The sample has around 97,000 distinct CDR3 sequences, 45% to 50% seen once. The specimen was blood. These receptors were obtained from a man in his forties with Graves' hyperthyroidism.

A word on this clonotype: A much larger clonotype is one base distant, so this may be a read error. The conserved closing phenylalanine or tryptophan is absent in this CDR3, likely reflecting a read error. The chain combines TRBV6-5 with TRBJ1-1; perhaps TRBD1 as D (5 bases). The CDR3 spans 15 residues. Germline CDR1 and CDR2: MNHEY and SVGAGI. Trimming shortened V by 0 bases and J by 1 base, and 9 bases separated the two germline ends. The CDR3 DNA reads TGTGCCAGCAGTTACTCGAGGAGGGGGAACACTGAAGCTTTCTGT. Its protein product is CASSYSRRGNTEAFC.

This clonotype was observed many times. The CDR3 DNA is TGCAGTGCTAGCATGACTAGCAGAACAGATACGCAGTATTTT. Translating it yields CSASMTSRTDTQYF. J is TRBJ2-3 and V is TRBV20-1, with TRBD2 matching 7 bases. The trim removed 3 bases at V and 3 bases at J, leaving 6 bases unmatched. Germline lookup yields CDR1 DFQATT and CDR2 SNEGSKA (reference sequence). This CDR3 comprises 14 residues.

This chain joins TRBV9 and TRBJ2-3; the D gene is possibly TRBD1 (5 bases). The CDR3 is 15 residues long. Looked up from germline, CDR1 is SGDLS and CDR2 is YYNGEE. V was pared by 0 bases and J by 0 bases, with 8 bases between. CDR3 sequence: CASSVGTSSTDTQYF. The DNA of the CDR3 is TGTGCCAGCAGCGTAGGGACATCTAGCACAGATACGCAGTATTTT.

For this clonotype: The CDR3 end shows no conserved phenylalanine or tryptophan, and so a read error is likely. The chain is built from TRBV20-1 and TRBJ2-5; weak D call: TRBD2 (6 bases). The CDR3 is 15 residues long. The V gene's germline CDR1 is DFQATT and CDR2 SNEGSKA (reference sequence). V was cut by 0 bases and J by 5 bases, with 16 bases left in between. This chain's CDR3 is CSARDPTGGKETQYR. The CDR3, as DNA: TGCAGTGCTAGAGATCCAACAGGCGGGAAGGAGACCCAGTACCGC.

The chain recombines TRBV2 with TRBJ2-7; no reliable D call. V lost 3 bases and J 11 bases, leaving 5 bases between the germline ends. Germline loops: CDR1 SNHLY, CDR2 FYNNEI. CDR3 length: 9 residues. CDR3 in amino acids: CASSERKYF. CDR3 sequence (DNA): TGTGCCAGCAGTGAGAGAAAGTACTTC.

CDR3 region: CASSLVGRGELFF. The CDR3 DNA reads TGTGCCAGCAGCTTAGTGGGGAGGGGGGAGCTGTTTTTT. V usage is TRBV7-2 and J usage is TRBJ2-2; a possible D gene is TRBD2 (6 bases). The germline gives CDR1 SGHTA, CDR2 FQGNSA. There are 13 residues in the CDR3. The ends were cut back, 1 base at V and 8 bases at J, with 8 bases in the middle.

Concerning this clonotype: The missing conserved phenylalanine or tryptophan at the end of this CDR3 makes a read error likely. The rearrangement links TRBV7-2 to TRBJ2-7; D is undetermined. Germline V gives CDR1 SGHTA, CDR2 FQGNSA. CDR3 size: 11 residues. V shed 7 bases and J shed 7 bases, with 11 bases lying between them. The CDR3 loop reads CASNLVQEQYL. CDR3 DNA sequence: TGTGCCAGCAACTTGGTGCAGGAGCAGTACCTC.

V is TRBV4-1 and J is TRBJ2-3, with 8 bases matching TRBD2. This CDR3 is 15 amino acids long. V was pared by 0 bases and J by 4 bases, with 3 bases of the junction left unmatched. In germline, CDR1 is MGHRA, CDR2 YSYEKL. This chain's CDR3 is CASSQDPGGPDTQYF. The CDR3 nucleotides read TGCGCCAGCAGCCAAGATCCGGGAGGGCCAGATACGCAGTATTTT.

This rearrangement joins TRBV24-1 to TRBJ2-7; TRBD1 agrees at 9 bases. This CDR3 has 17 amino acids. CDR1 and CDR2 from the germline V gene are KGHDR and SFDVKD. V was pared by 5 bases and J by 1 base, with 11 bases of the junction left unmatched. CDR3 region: CATSASTGTGRSYEQYF. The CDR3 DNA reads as TGTGCCACCAGTGCTTCTACCGGGACAGGGAGATCCTACGAGCAGTACTTC.